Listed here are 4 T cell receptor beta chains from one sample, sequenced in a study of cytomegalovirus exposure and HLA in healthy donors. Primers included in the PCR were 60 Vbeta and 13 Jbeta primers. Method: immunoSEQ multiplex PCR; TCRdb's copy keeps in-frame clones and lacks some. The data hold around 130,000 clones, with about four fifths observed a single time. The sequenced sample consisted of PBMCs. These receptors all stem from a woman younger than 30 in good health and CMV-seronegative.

CDR3 sequence: CATSRGDRPNEKLFF. The DNA for the CDR3 is TGTGCCACCAGCAGAGGGGACAGGCCTAATGAAAAACTGTTTTTT. J is TRBJ1-4 and V is TRBV15; TRBD1 agrees at 8 bases. Germline V gene lookup returns CDR1 LNHNV and CDR2 YYDKDF (reference sequence). J lost 3 bases, V lost 1 base, and 1 base had no gene match. CDR3 size: 15 residues.

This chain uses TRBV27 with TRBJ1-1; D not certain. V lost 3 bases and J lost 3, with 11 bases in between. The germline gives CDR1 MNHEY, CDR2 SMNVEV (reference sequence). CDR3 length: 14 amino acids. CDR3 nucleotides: TGTGCCAGCAGTTTGGAGGCGGGGTACACTGAAGCTTTCTTT. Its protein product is CASSLEAGYTEAFF.

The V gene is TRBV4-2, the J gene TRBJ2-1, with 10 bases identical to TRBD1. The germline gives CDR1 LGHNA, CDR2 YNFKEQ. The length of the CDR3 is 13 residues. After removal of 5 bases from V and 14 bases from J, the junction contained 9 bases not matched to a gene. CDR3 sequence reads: CASSTGQGVLKFF. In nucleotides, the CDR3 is TGTGCCAGCAGCACAGGACAGGGGGTTTTGAAGTTCTTC.

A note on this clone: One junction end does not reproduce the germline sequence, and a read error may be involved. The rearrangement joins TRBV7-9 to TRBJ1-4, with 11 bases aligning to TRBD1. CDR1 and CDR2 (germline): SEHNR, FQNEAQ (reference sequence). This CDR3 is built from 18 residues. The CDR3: CSSSSAGTGGMRGEKLFF. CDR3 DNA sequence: TGTTCCAGCAGCTCGGCCGGGACAGGGGGTATGAGGGGTGAAAAACTGTTTTTT.